This T cell receptor beta chain emerged from a study of blood T cell repertoires in COVID-19 (dated by TCRdb to between 2020 and 2021). Regarding the complete study: Samples covering the acute and convalescent phases of COVID-19 were provided by collaborators in the United States, Italy and Spain. Sample metadata almost always included a de-identified subject ID, COVID-19 status, age in years and sex. The material from the prospective study consisted of cDNA or gDNA derived from T cells, B-cell-depleted T cells, or PBMCs. The repertoires were made available in a free public database intended to serve as a resource for research on the immune response to SARS-CoV-2. Samples were obtained from the ongoing ImmuneRACE study (first 160 participants) and from 1,254 subjects provided by 6 global collaborators. Where available, HLA class I and class II types were taken from metadata supplied by the sample provider and were not determined by assay-based typing. Deeply sampled blood TCRbeta repertoires from subjects exposed to, actively infected with, or recovered from COVID-19 were included in the dataset. Results the study describes overall, beyond this receptor: The amount of clinical and demographic metadata varied by source and participant and was provided uncurated.

This clone was detected once. Its antigen is unknown. Base-call qualities are not available, and no considerably larger clone is one nucleotide away. V lost 2 bases and J lost 6 bases; the stretch between them is 18 bases long. The CDR3 runs 17 residues from the cysteine to the phenylalanine. This entry keeps only the CDR3 DNA: 51 bases, framed from base 1. CDR1 SGHRS and CDR2 YFSETQ were looked up in the germline V gene. The immunoSEQ Assay, a bias-controlled multiplex PCR, was used to amplify TCRbeta CDR3 regions from genomic DNA. The source study handled its data this way. Within the assay, amplification of reference gene primers was used to estimate how many nucleated cells each sample contained. To quantify the absolute abundance of each unique TCRbeta CDR3 rearrangement, sequence reads were collapsed and filtered. Productive Simpson clonality was computed per sample as the square root of Simpson's diversity index over productive rearrangements. The source is immuneACCESS, and TCRdb retained only in-frame sequences with V and J called. Part of the clones is not carried over; for the studies checked, unresolved V genes explain less than half of this, and the remainder is unexplained. V, J and clone size were drawn from that table, and D and trimming were deduced from the DNA. In all, the sample holds some 270,000 clones, and roughly 88% of those were seen once. The ten largest clones capture around 3% of the sample.

In the prospective study, participants were about 18 to 100 years old, resided in about two dozen geographic areas of the United States, and were enrolled through a virtual design. In the prospective study, cohorts were assigned on the basis of participant-reported clinical history obtained from a screening survey and a study questionnaire. Exposed participants had been in contact with someone with a PCR-confirmed or clinician-diagnosed COVID-19 case within 2 weeks of study entry. Each participant in the prospective study had whole blood, serum and a nasopharyngeal or oropharyngeal swab collected by mobile phlebotomists. Over a roughly 2-month period, participants in the prospective study had the option of providing additional blood draws and questionnaires. Before DNA extraction, prospective study blood samples were shipped either frozen or at room temperature.

The rearranged segments are TRBV5-1 and TRBJ1-6; there is no confident call for the D gene. The receptor was derived from a middle-aged woman who had been exposed to COVID-19. The specimen was PBMCs or T cells enriched from blood (not recorded which). The CDR3 has the sequence CASSFGWTGEVNSPLHF. The bases are TGCGCCAGCAGCTTCGGGTGGACCGGGGAAGTTAATTCACCCCTCCACTTT. This CDR3, with the reference TRBV5-1 and TRBJ1-6 proteins standing in past its ends, gives the full variable domain KAGVTQTPRYLIKTRGQQVTLSCSPISGHRSVSWYQQTPGQGLQFLFEYFSETQRNKGNFPGRFSGRQFSNSRSEMNVSTLELGDSALYLCASSFGWTGEVNSPLHFGNGTRLTVT.